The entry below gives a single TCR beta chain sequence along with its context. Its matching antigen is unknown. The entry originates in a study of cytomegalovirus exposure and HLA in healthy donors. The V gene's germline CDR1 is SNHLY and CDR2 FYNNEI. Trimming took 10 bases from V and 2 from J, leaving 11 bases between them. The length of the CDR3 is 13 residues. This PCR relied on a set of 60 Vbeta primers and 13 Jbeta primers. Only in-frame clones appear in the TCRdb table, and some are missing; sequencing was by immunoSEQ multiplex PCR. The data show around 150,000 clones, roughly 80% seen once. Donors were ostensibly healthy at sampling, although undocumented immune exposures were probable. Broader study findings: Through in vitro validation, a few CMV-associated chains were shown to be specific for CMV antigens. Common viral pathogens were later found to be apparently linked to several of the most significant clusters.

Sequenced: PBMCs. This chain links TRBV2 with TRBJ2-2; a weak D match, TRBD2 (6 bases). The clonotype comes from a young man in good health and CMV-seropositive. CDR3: CATRDFNTGELFF. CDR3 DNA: TGTGCCACGAGGGACTTTAACACCGGGGAGCTGTTTTTT.